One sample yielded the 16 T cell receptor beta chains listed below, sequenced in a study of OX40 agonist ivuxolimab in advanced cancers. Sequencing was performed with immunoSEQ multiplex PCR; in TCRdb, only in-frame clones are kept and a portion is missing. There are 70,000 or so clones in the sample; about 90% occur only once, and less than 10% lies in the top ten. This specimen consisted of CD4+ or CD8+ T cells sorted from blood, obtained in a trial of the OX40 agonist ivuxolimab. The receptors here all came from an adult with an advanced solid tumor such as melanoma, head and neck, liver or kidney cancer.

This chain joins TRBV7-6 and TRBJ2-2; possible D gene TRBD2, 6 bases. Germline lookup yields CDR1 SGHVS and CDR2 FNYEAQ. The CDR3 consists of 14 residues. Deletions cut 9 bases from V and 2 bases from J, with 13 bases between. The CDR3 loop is CASGTAFNTGELFF. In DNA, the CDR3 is TGTGCCAGTGGGACTGCCTTTAACACCGGGGAGCTGTTTTTT.

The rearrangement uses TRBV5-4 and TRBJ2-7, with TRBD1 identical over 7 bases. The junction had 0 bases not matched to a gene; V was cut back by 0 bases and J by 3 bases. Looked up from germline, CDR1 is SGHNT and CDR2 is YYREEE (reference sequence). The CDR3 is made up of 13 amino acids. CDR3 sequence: CASSLDRGYEQYF. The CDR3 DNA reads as TGTGCCAGCAGCTTGGACAGGGGCTACGAGCAGTACTTC.

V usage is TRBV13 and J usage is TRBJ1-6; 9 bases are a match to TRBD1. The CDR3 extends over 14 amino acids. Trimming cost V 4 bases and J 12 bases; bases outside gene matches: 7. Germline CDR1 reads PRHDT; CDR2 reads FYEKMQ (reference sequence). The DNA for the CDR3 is TGTGCCAGCAGCTCGGGACAGGGAATGTTACCCCTCCACTTT. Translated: CASSSGQGMLPLHF.

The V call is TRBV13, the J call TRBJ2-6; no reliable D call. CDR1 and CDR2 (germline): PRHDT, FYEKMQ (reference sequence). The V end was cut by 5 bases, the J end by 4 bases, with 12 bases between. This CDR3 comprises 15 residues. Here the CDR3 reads CASSQAQEGANVLTF. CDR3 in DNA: TGTGCCAGCAGCCAAGCCCAGGAAGGGGCCAACGTCCTGACTTTC.

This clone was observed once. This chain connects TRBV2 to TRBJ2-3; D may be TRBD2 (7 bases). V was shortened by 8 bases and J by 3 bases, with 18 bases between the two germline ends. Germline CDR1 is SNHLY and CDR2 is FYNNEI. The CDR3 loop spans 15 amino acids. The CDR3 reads CASVEGGRWTDTQYF. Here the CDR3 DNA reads TGTGCCAGCGTGGAGGGGGGGAGGTGGACAGATACGCAGTATTTT.

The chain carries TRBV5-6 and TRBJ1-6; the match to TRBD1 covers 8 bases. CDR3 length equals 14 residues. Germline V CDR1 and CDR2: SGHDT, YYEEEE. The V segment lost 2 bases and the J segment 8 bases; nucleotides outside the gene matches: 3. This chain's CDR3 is CASSFHRGYSPLHF. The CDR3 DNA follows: TGTGCCAGCAGCTTTCACAGGGGGTATTCACCCCTCCACTTT.

CDR3 sequence: CASSQAVAGSYNEQFF. The CDR3 DNA reads TGCGCCAGCAGCCAAGCGGTAGCGGGTTCCTACAATGAGCAGTTCTTC. The V gene is TRBV4-3, the J gene TRBJ2-1; 7 bases are a match to TRBD2. The germline gives CDR1 LGHNA, CDR2 YSLEER. The V segment lost 1 base and the J segment 1 base; nucleotides outside the gene matches: 4. The CDR3 loop spans 16 amino acids.

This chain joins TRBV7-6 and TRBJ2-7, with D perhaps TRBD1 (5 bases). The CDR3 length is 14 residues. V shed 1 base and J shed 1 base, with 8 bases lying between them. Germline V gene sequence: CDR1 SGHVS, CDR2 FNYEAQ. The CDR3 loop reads CASSLESGSYEQYF. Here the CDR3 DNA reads TGTGCCAGCAGCTTAGAGTCAGGGTCCTACGAGCAGTACTTC.

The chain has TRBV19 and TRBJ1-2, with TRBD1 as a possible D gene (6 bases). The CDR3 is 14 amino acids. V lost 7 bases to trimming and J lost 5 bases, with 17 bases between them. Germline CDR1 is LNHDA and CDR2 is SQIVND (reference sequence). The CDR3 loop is CASNPTRGAYGYTF. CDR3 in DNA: TGTGCCAGTAACCCCACAAGGGGGGCATATGGCTACACCTTC.

The CDR3 region is CASSGTGKIDEQYF. DNA for the CDR3: TGTGCCAGCAGTGGGACAGGGAAAATCGACGAGCAGTACTTC. The chain links TRBV2 to TRBJ2-7; TRBD1 matches 8 bases. The CDR3 spans 14 residues. Germline assignment: CDR1 SNHLY and CDR2 FYNNEI. J lost 5 bases, V lost 4 bases, and 7 bases had no gene match.

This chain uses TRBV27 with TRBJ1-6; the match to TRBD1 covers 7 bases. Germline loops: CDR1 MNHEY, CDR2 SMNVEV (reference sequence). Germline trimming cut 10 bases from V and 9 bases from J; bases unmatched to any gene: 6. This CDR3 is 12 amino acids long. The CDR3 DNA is TGTGCCACCAGGACAGGATTTTCACCCCTCCACTTT. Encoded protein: CATRTGFSPLHF.

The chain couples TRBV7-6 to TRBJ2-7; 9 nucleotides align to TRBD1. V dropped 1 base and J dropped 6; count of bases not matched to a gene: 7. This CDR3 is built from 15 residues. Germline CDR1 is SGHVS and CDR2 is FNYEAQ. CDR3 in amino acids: CASSLDPGTGSEQYF. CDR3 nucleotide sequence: TGTGCCAGCAGCTTAGATCCCGGGACAGGGTCCGAGCAGTACTTC. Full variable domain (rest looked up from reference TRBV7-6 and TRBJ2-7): GAGVSQSPRYKVTKRGQDVALRCDPISGHVSLYWYRQALGQGPEFLTYFNYEAQQDKSGLPNDRFSAERPEGSISTLTIQRTEQRDSAMYRCASSLDPGTGSEQYFGPGTRLTVT.

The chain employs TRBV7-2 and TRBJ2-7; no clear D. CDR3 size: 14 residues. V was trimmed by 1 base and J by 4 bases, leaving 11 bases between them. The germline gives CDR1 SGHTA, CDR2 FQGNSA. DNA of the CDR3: TGTGCCAGCAGCTTAGACCTCCTGGGGTACGAGCAGTACTTC. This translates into CASSLDLLGYEQYF.

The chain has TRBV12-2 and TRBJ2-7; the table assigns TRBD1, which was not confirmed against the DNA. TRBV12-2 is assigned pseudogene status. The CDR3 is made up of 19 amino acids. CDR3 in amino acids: CASRFTPLPDGTWVYEQYF. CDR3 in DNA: TGTGCAAGTCGCTTCACCCCTCTCCCTGACGGGACATGGGTCTACGAGCAGTACTTC.

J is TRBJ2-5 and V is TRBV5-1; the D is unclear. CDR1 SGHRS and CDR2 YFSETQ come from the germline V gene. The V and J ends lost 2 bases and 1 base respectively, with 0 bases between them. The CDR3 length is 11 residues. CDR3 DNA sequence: TGCGCCAGCAGCTTCCAAGAGACCCAGTACTTC. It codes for CASSFQETQYF.

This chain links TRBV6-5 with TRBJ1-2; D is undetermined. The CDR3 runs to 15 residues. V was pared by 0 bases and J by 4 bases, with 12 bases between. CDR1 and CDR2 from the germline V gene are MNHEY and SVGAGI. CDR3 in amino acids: CASSYSEGVGYGYTF. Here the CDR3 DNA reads TGTGCCAGCAGTTACTCTGAGGGTGTCGGCTATGGCTACACCTTC.